This TCR beta chain was profiled in a study of blood T cell repertoires in COVID-19. Measured with immunoSEQ multiplex PCR; TCRdb has only the in-frame clones, and not every one. This sample has about 50,000 clones, with roughly 85% found just once. Source material: peripheral blood. The source of this sequence is a man aged 70-80 years with acute or convalescent COVID-19.

The DNA for the CDR3 is TGCGCCAGCAGCTTTAATACAGGGGGGAGCTATGGCTACACCTTC. Translation gives CASSFNTGGSYGYTF. The chain recombines TRBV5-1 with TRBJ1-2, with 8 bases lining up with TRBD1. The junction had 7 bases not matched to a gene; V was cut back by 2 bases and J by 4 bases. This CDR3 comprises 15 residues. The germline gives CDR1 SGHRS, CDR2 YFSETQ.